This TCR beta chain was captured in a study of CD8+ T cells in alopecia areata. RNA extraction and reverse transcription yielded cDNA as sequencing template. The assay was immunoSEQ multiplex PCR, and TCRdb's table has in-frame clones only and misses some. The profile shows 130,000 to 150,000 clones, about 47% of them singletons. Source: CD4+ T cells sorted from blood, taken at week 0. This clonotype was obtained from a human donor with alopecia areata.

CDR3 nucleotides: TGCAGCGTTGAGTCTAGACAGGGTAATGGCTACACCTTC. This codes for CSVESRQGNGYTF. The V gene is TRBV29-1, the J gene TRBJ1-2; 7 bases are shared with TRBD1. J lost 6 bases, V lost 3 bases, and 7 bases had no gene match. This CDR3 has 13 amino acids. Germline-derived CDR1 and CDR2 are SQVTM and ANQGSEA.